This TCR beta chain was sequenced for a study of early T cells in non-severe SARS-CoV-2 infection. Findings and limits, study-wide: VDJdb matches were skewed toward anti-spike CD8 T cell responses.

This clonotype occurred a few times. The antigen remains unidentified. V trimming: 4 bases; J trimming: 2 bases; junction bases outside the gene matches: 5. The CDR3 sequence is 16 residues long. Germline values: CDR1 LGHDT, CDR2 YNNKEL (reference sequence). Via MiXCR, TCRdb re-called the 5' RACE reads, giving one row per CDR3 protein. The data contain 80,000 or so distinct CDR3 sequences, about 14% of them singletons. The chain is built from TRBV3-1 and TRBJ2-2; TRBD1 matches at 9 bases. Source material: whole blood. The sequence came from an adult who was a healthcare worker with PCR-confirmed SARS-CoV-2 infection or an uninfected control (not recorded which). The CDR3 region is CASSPQQGANTGELFF. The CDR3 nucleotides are TGTGCCAGCAGCCCCCAACAGGGGGCCAACACCGGGGAGCTGTTTTTT.